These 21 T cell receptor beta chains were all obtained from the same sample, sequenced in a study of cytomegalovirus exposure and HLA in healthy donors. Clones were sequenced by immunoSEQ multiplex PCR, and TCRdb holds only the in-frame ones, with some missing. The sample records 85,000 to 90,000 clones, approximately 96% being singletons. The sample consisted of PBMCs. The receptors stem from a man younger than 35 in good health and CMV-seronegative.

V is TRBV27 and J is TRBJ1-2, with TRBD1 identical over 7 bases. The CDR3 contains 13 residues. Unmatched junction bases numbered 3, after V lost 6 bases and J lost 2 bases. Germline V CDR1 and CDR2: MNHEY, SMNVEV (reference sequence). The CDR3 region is CASRGQPNYGYTF. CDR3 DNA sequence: TGTGCCAGCAGGGGACAGCCGAACTATGGCTACACCTTC.

CDR3 amino acids: CASSQRGNEAFF. In DNA, the CDR3 is TGCGCCAGCAGCCAACGGGGGAATGAAGCTTTCTTT. The J gene is TRBJ1-1, the V gene TRBV4-3, with D possibly matching TRBD1 (5 bases). The germline CDR1 and CDR2 sequences are LGHNA and YSLEER. V was cut by 2 bases and J by 7 bases, with 8 bases left in between. CDR3 length: 12 residues.

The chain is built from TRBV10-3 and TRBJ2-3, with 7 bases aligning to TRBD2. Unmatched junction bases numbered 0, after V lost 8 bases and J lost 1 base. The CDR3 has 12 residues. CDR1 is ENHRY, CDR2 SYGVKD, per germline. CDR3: CAIAGGTDTQYF. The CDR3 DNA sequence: TGTGCCATCGCGGGAGGCACAGATACGCAGTATTTT.

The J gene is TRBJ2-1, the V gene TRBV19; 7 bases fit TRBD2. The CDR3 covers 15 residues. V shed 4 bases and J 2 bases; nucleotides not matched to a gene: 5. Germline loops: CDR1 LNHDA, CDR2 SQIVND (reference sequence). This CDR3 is CASSNRGRTYNEQFF. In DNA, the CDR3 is TGTGCCAGTAGTAACCGCGGGAGAACCTACAATGAGCAGTTCTTC.

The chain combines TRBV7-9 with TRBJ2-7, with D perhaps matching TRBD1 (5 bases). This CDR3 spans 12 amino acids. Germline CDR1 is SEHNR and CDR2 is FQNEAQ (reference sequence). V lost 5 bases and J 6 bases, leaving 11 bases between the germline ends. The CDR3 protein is CASSLRDGEQYV. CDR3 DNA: TGTGCCAGCAGCCTCAGGGATGGCGAGCAGTACGTC.

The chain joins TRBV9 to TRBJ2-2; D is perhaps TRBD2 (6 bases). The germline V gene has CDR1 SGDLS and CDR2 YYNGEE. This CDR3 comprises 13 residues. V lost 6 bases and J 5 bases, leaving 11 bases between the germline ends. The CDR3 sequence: CASKRGGTGELFF. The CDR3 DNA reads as TGTGCCAGCAAGAGAGGAGGGACCGGGGAGCTGTTTTTT.

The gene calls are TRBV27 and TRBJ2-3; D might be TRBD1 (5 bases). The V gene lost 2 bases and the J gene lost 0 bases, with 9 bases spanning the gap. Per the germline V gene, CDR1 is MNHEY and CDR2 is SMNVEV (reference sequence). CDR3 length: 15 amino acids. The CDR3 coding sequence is TGTGCCAGCAGTTTACTAAGACAGAGCACAGATACGCAGTATTTT. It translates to CASSLLRQSTDTQYF.

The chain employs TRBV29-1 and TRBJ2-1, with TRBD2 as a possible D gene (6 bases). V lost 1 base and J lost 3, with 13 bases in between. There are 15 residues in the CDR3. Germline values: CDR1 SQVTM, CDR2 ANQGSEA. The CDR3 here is CSVEAPGEIYNEQFF. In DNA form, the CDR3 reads TGCAGCGTTGAAGCCCCGGGGGAAATCTACAATGAGCAGTTCTTC.

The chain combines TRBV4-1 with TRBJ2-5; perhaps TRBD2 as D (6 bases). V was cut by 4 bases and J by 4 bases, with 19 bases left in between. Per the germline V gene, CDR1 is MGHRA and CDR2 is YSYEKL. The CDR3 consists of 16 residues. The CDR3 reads CASSRLWGVPGETQYF. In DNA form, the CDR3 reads TGCGCCAGCAGCCGATTATGGGGGGTGCCCGGAGAGACCCAGTACTTC.

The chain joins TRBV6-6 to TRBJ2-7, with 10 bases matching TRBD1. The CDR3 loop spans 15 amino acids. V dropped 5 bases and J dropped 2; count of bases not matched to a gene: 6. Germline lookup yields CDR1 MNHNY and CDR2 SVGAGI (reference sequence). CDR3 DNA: TGTGCCAGCAGTCTAGGGACAGGGGTGCCCTACGAGCAGTACTTC. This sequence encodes CASSLGTGVPYEQYF.

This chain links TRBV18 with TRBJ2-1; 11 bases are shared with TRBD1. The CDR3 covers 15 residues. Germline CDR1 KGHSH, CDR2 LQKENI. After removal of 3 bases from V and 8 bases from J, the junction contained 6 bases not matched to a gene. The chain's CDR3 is CASSPPGQGVYEQFF. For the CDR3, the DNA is TGTGCCAGCTCACCGCCGGGACAGGGGGTTTATGAGCAGTTCTTC.

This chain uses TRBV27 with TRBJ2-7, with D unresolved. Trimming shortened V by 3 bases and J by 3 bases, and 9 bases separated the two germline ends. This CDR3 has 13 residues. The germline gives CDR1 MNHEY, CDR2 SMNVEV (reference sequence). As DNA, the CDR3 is TGTGCCAGCAGTTTGAGAGGTTTCTACGAGCAGTACTTC. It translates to CASSLRGFYEQYF.

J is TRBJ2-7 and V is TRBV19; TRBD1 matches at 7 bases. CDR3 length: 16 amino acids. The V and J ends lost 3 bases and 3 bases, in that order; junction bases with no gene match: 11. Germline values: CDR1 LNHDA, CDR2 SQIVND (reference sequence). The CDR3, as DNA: TGTGCCAGTAGTATGGATCTAGGGGGCTGGGGCTACGAGCAGTACTTC. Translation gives CASSMDLGGWGYEQYF.

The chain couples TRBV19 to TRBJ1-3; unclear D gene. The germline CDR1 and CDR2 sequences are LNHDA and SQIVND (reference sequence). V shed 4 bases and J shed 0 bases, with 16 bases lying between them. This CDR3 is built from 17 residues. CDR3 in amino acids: CASSKRAAASSGNTIYF. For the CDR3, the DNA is TGTGCCAGTAGTAAGAGAGCGGCAGCCAGCTCTGGAAACACCATATATTTT.

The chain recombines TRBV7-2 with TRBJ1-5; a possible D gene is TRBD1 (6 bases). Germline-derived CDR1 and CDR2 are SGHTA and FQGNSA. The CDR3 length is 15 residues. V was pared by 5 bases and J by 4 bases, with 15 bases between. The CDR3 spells CASSQLRDTNQPQHF. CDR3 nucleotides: TGTGCCAGCAGCCAGCTCCGGGACACAAATCAGCCCCAGCATTTT.

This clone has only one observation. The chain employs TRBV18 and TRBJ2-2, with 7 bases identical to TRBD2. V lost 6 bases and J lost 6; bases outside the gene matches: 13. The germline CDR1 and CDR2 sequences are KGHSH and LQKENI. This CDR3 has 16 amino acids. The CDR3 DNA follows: TGTGCCAGCTCCATGTATTCAAGCCGGGGGGCCGGGGAGCTGTTTTTT. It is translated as CASSMYSSRGAGELFF.

Here the CDR3 reads CASTRSGGLSNYGYTF. The CDR3 DNA follows: TGTGCCAGCACTCGTAGTGGGGGGTTGTCCAACTATGGCTACACCTTC. The V call is TRBV28, the J call TRBJ1-2, with TRBD1 as a possible D gene (5 bases). In germline, CDR1 is MDHEN, CDR2 SYDVKM. CDR3 length equals 16 residues. V was cut by 7 bases and J by 2 bases, with 20 bases left in between.

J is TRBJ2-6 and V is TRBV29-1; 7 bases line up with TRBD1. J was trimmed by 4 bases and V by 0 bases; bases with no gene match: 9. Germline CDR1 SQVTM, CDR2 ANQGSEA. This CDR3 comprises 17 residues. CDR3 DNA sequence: TGCAGCGTTGAAGAGTCGGCAGGGGGAGCGGGGGCCAACGTCCTGACTTTC. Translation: CSVEESAGGAGANVLTF.

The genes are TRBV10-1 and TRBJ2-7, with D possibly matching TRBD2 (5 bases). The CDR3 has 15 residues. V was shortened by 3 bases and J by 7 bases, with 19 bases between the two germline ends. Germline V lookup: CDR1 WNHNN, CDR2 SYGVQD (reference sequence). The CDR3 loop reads CASSDPKGRPREQYF. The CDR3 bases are TGCGCCAGCAGTGACCCGAAAGGGAGACCTAGGGAGCAGTACTTC.

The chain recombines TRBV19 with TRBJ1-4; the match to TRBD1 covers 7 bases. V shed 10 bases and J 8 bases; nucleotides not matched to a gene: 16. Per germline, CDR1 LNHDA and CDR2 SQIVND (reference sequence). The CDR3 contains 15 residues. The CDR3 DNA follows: TGTGCCACTACCCCCGGACAGGCGGGCGCCGAAAAACTGTTTTTT. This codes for CATTPGQAGAEKLFF.

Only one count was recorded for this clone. The CDR3 region has the DNA TGTGCCAGCAGCCAAGGAACTCCCAGGGGGCTGAACACCGGGGAGCTGTTTTTT. Protein product: CASSQGTPRGLNTGELFF. The rearrangement links TRBV4-2 to TRBJ2-2; 8 bases are a match to TRBD1. The CDR3 loop spans 18 amino acids. J gave up 1 base and V 1 base, and 8 bases lay outside the gene matches. Germline assignment: CDR1 LGHNA and CDR2 YNFKEQ.